These 2 T cell receptor beta chains came from one sample sequenced in a study of shared T cell receptors in the human thymus. Clones were sequenced by immunoSEQ multiplex PCR, and TCRdb holds only the in-frame ones, with some missing. The repertoire holds hundreds of thousands of clones, with about 80% as singletons. These same data were also listed under a study on human thymus T cells.

What was sequenced was thymocytes. These receptors were obtained from a boy under two years old with a congenital heart defect.

The rearrangement joins TRBV4-3 to TRBJ2-1; TRBD2 matches at 16 bases. This CDR3 contains 19 residues. V lost 3 bases, J lost 7 bases, and 12 bases stayed unmatched. Germline loops: CDR1 LGHNA, CDR2 YSLEER. CDR3 in amino acids: CASSHGTSGRVDWLNEQFF. CDR3 nucleotides: TGCGCCAGCAGCCACGGGACTAGCGGGAGGGTAGACTGGTTAAATGAGCAGTTCTTC.

The V and J genes are TRBV5-1 and TRBJ2-7; 11 nucleotides align to TRBD2. Germline V gene sequence: CDR1 SGHRS, CDR2 YFSETQ. This CDR3 region has 17 residues. Trimming removed 0 bases from V and 0 bases from J; junction bases left unmatched: 5. CDR3 loop: CASSLDPGLAASYEQYF. CDR3 coding DNA: TGCGCCAGCAGCTTGGACCCGGGACTAGCGGCCTCCTACGAGCAGTACTTC.